Shown below are 12 T cell receptor beta chains from a single sample sequenced in a study of T cell responses to AZD1222 COVID-19 vaccine. The repertoire was sequenced with immunoSEQ multiplex PCR; TCRdb's copy has only in-frame clones and lacks some. The repertoire has 90,000 to 150,000 clones, about nine tenths of them found once; the top ten carry around 7.7%. The sequencing used peripheral blood, collected on day 0 of AZD1222 vaccination. These receptor sequences come from an adult in good health.

The chain employs TRBV18 and TRBJ2-7; D gene uncertain. The CDR3 is 14 amino acids. V shed 3 bases and J shed 1 base, with 10 bases lying between them. The germline V gene has CDR1 KGHSH and CDR2 LQKENI. The CDR3 loop is CASSPGSSSYEQYF. The CDR3 coding sequence is TGTGCCAGCTCACCCGGTTCTTCGTCCTACGAGCAGTACTTC.

This clone showed up just once. This rearrangement joins TRBV3-1 (or the pseudogene TRBV3-2) to TRBJ1-5; D not certain. Trimming left V 2 bases short and J 5 bases short, with 7 bases between. The CDR3 sequence is 13 residues long. Per the germline V gene, CDR1 is LGHDT and CDR2 is YNNKEL (reference sequence). CDR3 residues: CASSQSPHQPQHF. DNA for the CDR3: TGTGCCAGCAGCCAATCCCCTCATCAGCCCCAGCATTTT.

The chain carries TRBV10-3 and TRBJ1-3; no clear D. CDR3 length: 13 amino acids. V gave up 2 bases and J gave up 1 base, with 3 bases separating them. Germline CDR1 and CDR2: ENHRY and SYGVKD. The CDR3 nucleotides are TGTGCCATCAGTGAGCTTTCTGGAAACACCATATATTTT. Translation: CAISELSGNTIYF.

The V call is TRBV4-1, the J call TRBJ2-3; TRBD2 matches at 10 bases. CDR1 MGHRA and CDR2 YSYEKL come from the germline V gene. The CDR3 contains 17 residues. V lost 2 bases, J lost 4 bases, and 9 bases stayed unmatched. The CDR3 DNA reads TGCGCCAGCAGCCAACTCTTGCTAGCGGGAGCGGCAGATACGCAGTATTTT. Its protein product is CASSQLLLAGAADTQYF.

The J gene is TRBJ1-5, the V gene TRBV9, with D unclear. The CDR3 totals 15 residues. Germline CDR1 is SGDLS and CDR2 is YYNGEE. Trimming removed 0 bases at V and 4 bases at J, with 11 bases between. CDR3 coding DNA: TGTGCCAGCAGCGTAGGGCGCCAGCAGAATCAGCCCCAGCATTTT. This encodes CASSVGRQQNQPQHF.

The CDR3: CAISDSGGIRETQYF. DNA of the CDR3: TGTGCCATCAGTGACAGCGGGGGGATACGAGAGACCCAGTACTTC. The chain combines TRBV10-3 with TRBJ2-5; 9 positions agree with TRBD2. V gave up 3 bases and J gave up 4 bases; unmatched junction bases: 6. CDR3 size: 15 residues. Germline CDR1 reads ENHRY; CDR2 reads SYGVKD.

The chain employs TRBV5-1 and TRBJ2-7; a weak D match, TRBD1 (5 bases). V shed 0 bases and J shed 1 base, with 11 bases lying between them. CDR1 and CDR2 from the germline V gene are SGHRS and YFSETQ. The CDR3 sequence is 15 residues long. The CDR3 loop reads CASSLVAGPSYEQYF. The CDR3 region has the DNA TGCGCCAGCAGCTTGGTGGCAGGGCCATCCTACGAGCAGTACTTC.

The rearrangement joins TRBV30 to TRBJ1-4; possible D gene TRBD1, 5 bases. Trimming shortened V by 2 bases and J by 8 bases, and 15 bases separated the two germline ends. CDR3 length equals 14 residues. The V gene's germline CDR1 is GTSNPN and CDR2 SVGIG (reference sequence). CDR3 in DNA: TGTGCCTGGAGTACTTGGGCGGGGGAGGAAAAACTGTTTTTT. Protein product: CAWSTWAGEEKLFF.

The V call is TRBV3-1 (or the pseudogene TRBV3-2), the J call TRBJ2-1; possibly TRBD2 for D (6 bases). The V gene lost 1 base and the J gene lost 7 bases, with 14 bases spanning the gap. This CDR3 comprises 15 residues. Germline CDR1 reads LGHDT; CDR2 reads YNNKEL (reference sequence). Written as DNA, the CDR3 is TGTGCCAGCAGCCAAGGGGGCGTGGCGGGGAATGAGCAGTTCTTC. It yields the protein CASSQGGVAGNEQFF.

This sequence joins TRBV14 and TRBJ2-1, with D possibly being TRBD2 (6 bases). CDR1 and CDR2 (germline): SGHDN, FVKESK. CDR3 length: 15 amino acids. V lost 9 bases and J lost 5, with 20 bases in between. In DNA form, the CDR3 reads TGTGCCAGGACGGATTGGGCTAGCGTAAACAATGAGCAGTTCTTC. Its protein is CARTDWASVNNEQFF.

The J gene is TRBJ1-6, the V gene TRBV28, with D perhaps TRBD1 (6 bases). The V and J ends lost 6 bases and 0 bases respectively, with 12 bases between them. This CDR3 region has 16 residues. The germline CDR1 and CDR2 sequences are MDHEN and SYDVKM. The CDR3: CASSGTPHSYNSPLHF. In DNA form, the CDR3 reads TGTGCCAGCAGCGGGACACCCCACTCCTATAATTCACCCCTCCACTTT. Full variable domain (remainder filled in from reference TRBV28 and TRBJ1-6): DVKVTQSSRYLVKRTGEKVFLECVQDMDHENMFWYRQDPGLGLRLIYFSYDVKMKEKGDIPEGYSVSREKKERFSLILESASTNQTSMYLCASSGTPHSYNSPLHFGNGTRLTVT.

This chain joins TRBV6-5 and TRBJ2-2, with TRBD2 matching over 9 bases. The CDR3 consists of 12 residues. V was clipped by 9 bases and J by 7 bases; unmatched bases: 3. The germline V gene encodes CDR1 MNHEY and CDR2 SVGAGI. DNA of the CDR3: TGTGCCAGTAGCGGGGGCTACGGGGAGCTGTTTTTT. Translation: CASSGGYGELFF.